This TCR beta chain derives from a study of Ad26.COV2.S vaccination and SARS-CoV-2 variants. The study, taken as a whole, reports: Relative to placebo recipients, vaccine recipients exhibited elevated spike-specific TCR breadth. Breadth of non-spike TCRs did not differ between vaccinees and placebo recipients.

Germline V gives CDR1 SEHNR, CDR2 FQNEAQ (reference sequence). The V and J ends lost 2 bases and 0 bases, in that order; junction bases with no gene match: 8. The CDR3 runs 18 residues. A remark on this clone: What it binds is not known.

Assay used: immunoSEQ multiplex PCR; TCRdb lists only in-frame clones, some missing. The table lists roughly 150,000 clones, more than 80% of them singletons, with 4% to 6% in the top ten. The source is a human donor who had recovered from COVID-19. The V call is TRBV7-9, the J call TRBJ2-3; 10 nucleotides match TRBD2. The sample consisted of peripheral blood, taken after recovery from COVID-19. The CDR3 bases are TGTGCCAGCAGCTTAAGTGCTAGCGGGGGAACTAGCACAGATACGCAGTATTTT. As protein: CASSLSASGGTSTDTQYF. Combining the CDR3 with reference TRBV7-9 and TRBJ2-3 gives the whole variable domain DTGVSQNPRHKITKRGQNVTFRCDPISEHNRLYWYRQTLGQGPEFLTYFQNEAQLEKSRLLSDRFSAERPKGSFSTLEIQRTEQGDSAMYLCASSLSASGGTSTDTQYFGPGTRLTVL.